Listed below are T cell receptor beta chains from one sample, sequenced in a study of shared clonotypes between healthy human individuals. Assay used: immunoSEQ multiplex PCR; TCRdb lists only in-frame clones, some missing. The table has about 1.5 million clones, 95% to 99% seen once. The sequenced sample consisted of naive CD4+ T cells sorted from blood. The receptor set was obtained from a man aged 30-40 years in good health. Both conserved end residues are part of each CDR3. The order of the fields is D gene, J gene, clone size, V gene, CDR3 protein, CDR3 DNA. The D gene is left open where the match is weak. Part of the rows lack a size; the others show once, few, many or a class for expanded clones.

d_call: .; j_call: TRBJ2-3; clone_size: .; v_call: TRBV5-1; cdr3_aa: CASSPGTRTSTDTQYF; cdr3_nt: TGCGCCAGCAGCCCAGGGACCCGAACTAGCACAGATACGCAGTATTTT
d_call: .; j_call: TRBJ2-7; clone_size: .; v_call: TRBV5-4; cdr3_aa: CASSLSGVNYEQYF; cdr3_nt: TGTGCCAGCAGCTTGTCAGGGGTAAACTACGAGCAGTACTTC
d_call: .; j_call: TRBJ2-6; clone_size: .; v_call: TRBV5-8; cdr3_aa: CASSPTGTGANVLTF; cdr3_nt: TGTGCCAGCAGCCCTACAGGGACTGGGGCCAACGTCCTGACTTTC
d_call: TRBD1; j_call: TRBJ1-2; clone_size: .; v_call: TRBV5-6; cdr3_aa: CASSFSGGGYTF; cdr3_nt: TGTGCCAGCAGCTTTTCAGGGGGCGGCTACACCTTC
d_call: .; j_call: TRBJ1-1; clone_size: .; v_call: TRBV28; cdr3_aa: CASSWAENTEAFF; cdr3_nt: TGTGCCAGCAGTTGGGCTGAGAACACTGAAGCTTTCTTT
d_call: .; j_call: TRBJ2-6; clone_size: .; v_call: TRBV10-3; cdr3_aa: CATQRGPNSGANVLTF; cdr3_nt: TGTGCCACCCAGAGAGGCCCGAACTCTGGGGCCAACGTCCTGACTTTC
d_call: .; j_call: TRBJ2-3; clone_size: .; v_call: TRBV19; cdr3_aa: CASSIFHRLLAADTQYF; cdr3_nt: TGTGCCAGTAGTATCTTTCATAGGCTTTTGGCAGCAGATACGCAGTATTTT
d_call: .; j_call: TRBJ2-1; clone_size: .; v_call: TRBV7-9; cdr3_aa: CASSFGWERNEQFF; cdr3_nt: TGTGCCAGCAGCTTCGGGTGGGAGCGCAATGAGCAGTTCTTC
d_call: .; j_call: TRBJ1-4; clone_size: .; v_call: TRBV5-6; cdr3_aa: CASSLGNTNEKLFF; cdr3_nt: TGTGCCAGCAGCTTGGGGAATACTAATGAAAAACTGTTTTTT
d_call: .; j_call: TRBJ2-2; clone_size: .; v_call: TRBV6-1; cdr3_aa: CASCRAGDGELFF; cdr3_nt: TGTGCCAGCTGCAGGGCGGGTGACGGGGAGCTGTTTTTT
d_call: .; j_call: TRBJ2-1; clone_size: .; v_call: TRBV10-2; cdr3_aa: CASSESAGPGLLEQFF; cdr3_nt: TGCGCCAGCAGTGAGTCGGCGGGACCAGGGCTACTTGAGCAGTTCTTC
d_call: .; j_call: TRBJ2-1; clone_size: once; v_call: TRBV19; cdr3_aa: CASSIDQRRDYNEQFF; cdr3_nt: TGTGCCAGTAGTATAGATCAGCGGAGGGACTACAATGAGCAGTTCTTC
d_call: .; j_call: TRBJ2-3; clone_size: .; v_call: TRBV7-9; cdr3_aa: CASSLIFPDTQYF; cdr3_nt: TGTGCCAGCAGCTTAATATTTCCAGATACGCAGTATTTT
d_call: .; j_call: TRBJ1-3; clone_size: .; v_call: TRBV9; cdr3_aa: CASSGLGGSGNTIYF; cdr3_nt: TGTGCCAGCAGCGGACTTGGGGGATCTGGAAACACCATATATTTT
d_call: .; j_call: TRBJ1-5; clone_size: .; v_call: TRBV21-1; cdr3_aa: CASSIKGENQPQHF; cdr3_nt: TGTGCCAGCAGCATCAAGGGAGAAAATCAGCCCCAGCATTTT
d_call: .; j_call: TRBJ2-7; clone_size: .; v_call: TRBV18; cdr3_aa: CASSPGVEVHEQYF; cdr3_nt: TGTGCCAGCTCACCAGGCGTAGAAGTCCACGAGCAGTACTTC
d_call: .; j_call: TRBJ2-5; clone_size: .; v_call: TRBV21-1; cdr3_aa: CASSPSGAQETQYF; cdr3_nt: TGTGCCAGCAGCCCTTCGGGGGCCCAAGAGACCCAGTACTTC
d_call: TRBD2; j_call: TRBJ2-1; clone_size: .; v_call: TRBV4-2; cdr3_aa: CASRLAGGPGEQFF; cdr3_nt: TGTGCCAGCAGGCTAGCGGGAGGGCCAGGTGAGCAGTTCTTC
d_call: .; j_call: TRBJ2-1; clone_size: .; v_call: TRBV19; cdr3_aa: CASSISTGSNEQFF; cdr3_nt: TGTGCCAGTAGTATCTCGACTGGCTCGAATGAGCAGTTCTTC
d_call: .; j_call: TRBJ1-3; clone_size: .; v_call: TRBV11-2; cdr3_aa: CASSAAPRSSGNTIYF; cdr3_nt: TGTGCCAGCAGCGCAGCCCCCAGGAGCTCTGGAAACACCATATATTTT
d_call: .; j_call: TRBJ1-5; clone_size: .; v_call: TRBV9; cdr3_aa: CASSVAIDQPQHF; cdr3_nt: TGTGCCAGCAGCGTAGCAATCGATCAGCCCCAGCATTTT
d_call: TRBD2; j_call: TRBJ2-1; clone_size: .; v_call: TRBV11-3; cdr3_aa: CASSLGLAGGNEQFF; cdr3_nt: TGTGCCAGCAGCTTAGGGTTGGCGGGAGGCAATGAGCAGTTCTTC
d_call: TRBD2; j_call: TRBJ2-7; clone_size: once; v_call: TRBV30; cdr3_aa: CAWNPTSTGFYEQYF; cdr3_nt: TGTGCCTGGAACCCGACTAGCACGGGATTCTACGAGCAGTACTTC
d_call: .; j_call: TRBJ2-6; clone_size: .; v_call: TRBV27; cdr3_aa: CASRHNSGANVLTF; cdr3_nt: TGTGCCAGCAGACATAACTCTGGGGCCAACGTCCTGACTTTC
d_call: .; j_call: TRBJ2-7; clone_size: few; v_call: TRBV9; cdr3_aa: CASSVGWTSYEQYF; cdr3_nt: TGTGCCAGCAGCGTAGGCTGGACGAGTTACGAGCAGTACTTC
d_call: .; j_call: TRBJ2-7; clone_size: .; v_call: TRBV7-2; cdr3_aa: CASRSGTYEQYF; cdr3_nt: TGTGCCAGCAGATCCGGGACCTACGAGCAGTACTTC
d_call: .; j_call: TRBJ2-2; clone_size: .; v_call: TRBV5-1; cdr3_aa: CASSLLNTGELFF; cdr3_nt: TGCGCCAGCAGCTTGTTAAACACCGGGGAGCTGTTTTTT
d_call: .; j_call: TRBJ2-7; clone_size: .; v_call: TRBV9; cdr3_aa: CASSVEGSLRVEGQYF; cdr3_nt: TGTGCCAGCAGCGTAGAAGGATCCCTACGAGTAGAGGGGCAGTACTTC
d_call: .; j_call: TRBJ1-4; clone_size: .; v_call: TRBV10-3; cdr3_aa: CAITGVVGEKLFF; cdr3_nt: TGTGCCATCACAGGGGTGGTTGGTGAAAAACTGTTTTTT
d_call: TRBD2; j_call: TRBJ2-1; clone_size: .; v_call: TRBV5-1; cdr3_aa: CASSLGLAGAGSEQFF; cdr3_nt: TGCGCCAGCAGCTTGGGGCTAGCGGGAGCAGGTAGTGAGCAGTTCTTC